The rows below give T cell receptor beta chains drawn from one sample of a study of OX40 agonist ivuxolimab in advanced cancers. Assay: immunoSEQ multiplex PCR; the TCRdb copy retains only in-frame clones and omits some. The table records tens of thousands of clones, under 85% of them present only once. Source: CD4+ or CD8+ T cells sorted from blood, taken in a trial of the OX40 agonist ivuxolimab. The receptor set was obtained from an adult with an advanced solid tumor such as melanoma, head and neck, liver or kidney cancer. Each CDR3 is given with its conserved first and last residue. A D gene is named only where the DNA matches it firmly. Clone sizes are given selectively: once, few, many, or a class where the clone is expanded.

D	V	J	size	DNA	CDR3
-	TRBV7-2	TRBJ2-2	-	TGTGCCAGCAGCCCCCCCCCAGGCGCGGTCACCGGGGAGCTGTTTTTT	CASSPPPGAVTGELFF
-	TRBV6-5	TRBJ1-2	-	TGTGCCAGCAGTTACTCGATTACGGGGGCGAATGGCTACACCTTC	CASSYSITGANGYTF
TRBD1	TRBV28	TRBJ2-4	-	TGTGCCAGCAGAGGACAGGTAGCCAAAAACATTCAGTACTTC	CASRGQVAKNIQYF
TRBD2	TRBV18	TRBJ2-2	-	TGTGCCAGCTCACCAGTCCAAGCTAGCGGGAGCAAAACGACCGGGGAGCTGTTTTTT	CASSPVQASGSKTTGELFF
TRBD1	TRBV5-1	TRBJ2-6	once	TGCGCCAGCAGCTTATGGGACAGGGCTGTTTCTGGGGCCAACGTCCTGACTTTC	CASSLWDRAVSGANVLTF
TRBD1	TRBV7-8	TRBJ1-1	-	TGTGCCAGCAGCTTAGACAGGGGGGTGAACACTGAAGCTTTCTTT	CASSLDRGVNTEAFF
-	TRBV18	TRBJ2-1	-	TGTGCCAGCTCACCAGTACAGGGAAACGATGAGCAGTTCTTC	CASSPVQGNDEQFF
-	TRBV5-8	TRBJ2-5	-	TGTGCCAGCAGCTTGGGGGGTCAGTTAGAGGAGACCCAGTACTTC	CASSLGGQLEETQYF
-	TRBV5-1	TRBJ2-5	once	TGCGCCAGCAGTTTGATGGGTGCAGAGACCCAGTACTTC	CASSLMGAETQYF
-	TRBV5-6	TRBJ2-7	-	TGTGCCAGCAGCCCTGGAGATGGCAACGAGCAGTACTTC	CASSPGDGNEQYF
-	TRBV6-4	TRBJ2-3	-	TGTGCCAGCAGTGAGTCGGGGACAACAGATACGCAGTATTTT	CASSESGTTDTQYF
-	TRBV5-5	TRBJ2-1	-	TGTGCCAGCCGCCCCCTCCTGGGGGAAGCCAGAAGTGAGCAGTTCTTC	CASRPLLGEARSEQFF
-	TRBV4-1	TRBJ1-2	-	TGCGCCAGCAGCCAAGTTCGTTTGGTTACTAACTATGGCTACACCTTC	CASSQVRLVTNYGYTF
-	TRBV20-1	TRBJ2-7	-	TGCAGTGCTAGGGGGGAGTACGAGCAGTACTTC	CSARGEYEQYF
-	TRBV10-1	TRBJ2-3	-	TGCGCCAGCAGTGAGTCGATCGGAGATACGCAGTATTTT	CASSESIGDTQYF
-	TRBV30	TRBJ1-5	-	TGTGCCTGGAGTGTTGGGACACTTAATCAGCCCCAGCATTTT	CAWSVGTLNQPQHF
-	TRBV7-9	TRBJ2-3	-	TGTGCCAGCAGCCTAACCAGGGGGGCAGATACGCAGTATTTT	CASSLTRGADTQYF
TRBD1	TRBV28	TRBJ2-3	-	TGTGCCAGCAGTTTGACAGGGGCAGATACGCAGTATTTT	CASSLTGADTQYF
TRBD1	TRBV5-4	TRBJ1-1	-	TGTGCCAGCAGTCCTCTGACAGGGATTAGCACTGAAGCTTTCTTT	CASSPLTGISTEAFF
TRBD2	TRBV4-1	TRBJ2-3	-	TGCGCCAGCAGCCAGATGTACCTAGCGGGAGGGCGAAATACGCAGTATTTT	CASSQMYLAGGRNTQYF
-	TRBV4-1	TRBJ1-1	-	TGCGCCAGCAGCCTCCGGGACAAGTACACTGAAGCTTTCTTT	CASSLRDKYTEAFF
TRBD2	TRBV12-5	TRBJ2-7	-	TGTGCTAGTGGTTTGGTACAGACTAGCGGCTACGAGCAGTACTTC	CASGLVQTSGYEQYF
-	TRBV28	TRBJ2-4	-	TGTGCCAGCAGTCTCGACCTATTAGCCAAAAACATTCAGTACTTC	CASSLDLLAKNIQYF
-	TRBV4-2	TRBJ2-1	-	TGTGCCAGCAGCCAAGAGGTAGCTAGAAGTGAGGGCAATGAGCAGTTCTTC	CASSQEVARSEGNEQFF
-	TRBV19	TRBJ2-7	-	TGTGCCAGTGCCGACTCGAAATGGGGCGCGGTCTACGAGCAGTACTTC	CASADSKWGAVYEQYF
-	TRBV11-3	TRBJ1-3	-	TGTGCCAGCAGCTTAGAACGTCAGGACACCATATATTTT	CASSLERQDTIYF
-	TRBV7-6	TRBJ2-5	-	TGTGCCAGCAGCTTAGAACAAGCGGAGACCCAGTACTTC	CASSLEQAETQYF
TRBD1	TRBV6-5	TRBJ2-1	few	TGTGCCAGCACCTCCGGGACAGCCAATTACAATGAGCAGTTCTTC	CASTSGTANYNEQFF
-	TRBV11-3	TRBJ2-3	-	TGTGCCAGCAGCTCTCACAGGACAGATACGCAGTATTTT	CASSSHRTDTQYF
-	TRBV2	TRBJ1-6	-	TGTGCCAGCAGTTTGACGACAGGATGGGGTTCACCCCTCCACTTT	CASSLTTGWGSPLHF
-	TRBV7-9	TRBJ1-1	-	TGTGCCAGCAGCGGTACGCCTGAAGCTTTCTTT	CASSGTPEAFF
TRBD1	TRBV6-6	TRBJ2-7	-	TGTGCCAGCAGTCCTCGGGGACAGGCCTACGAGCAGTACTTC	CASSPRGQAYEQYF
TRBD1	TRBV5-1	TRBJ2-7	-	TGCGCCAGCAGCTTGGACGGGACAGGGAAATACGAGCAGTACTTC	CASSLDGTGKYEQYF
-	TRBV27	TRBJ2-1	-	TGTGCCAGCAGTTGGGTTCGAGGACATGAGCAGTTCTTC	CASSWVRGHEQFF
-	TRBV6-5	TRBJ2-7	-	TGTGCCAGCAGTTACTCACTCCAAGCTTCTGCCCACGAGCAGTACTTC	CASSYSLQASAHEQYF
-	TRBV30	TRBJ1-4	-	TGTGCCTGGGACAACCAATTTGGCGAAAAACTGTTTTTT	CAWDNQFGEKLFF
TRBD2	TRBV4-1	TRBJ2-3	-	TGCGCCAGCAGCCAAGATTGGGCTAGCGGGGAGACAGATACGCAGTATTTT	CASSQDWASGETDTQYF
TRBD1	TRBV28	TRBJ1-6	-	TGTGCCAGCAGTGTGACAGGGAGGACCTATAATTCACCCCTCCACTTT	CASSVTGRTYNSPLHF
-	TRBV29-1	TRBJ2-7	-	TGCAGCGTTGAAGATCGGCGTTCGGGAGCCTACGAGCAGTACTTC	CSVEDRRSGAYEQYF
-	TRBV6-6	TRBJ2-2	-	TGTGCCAGCAGTTTCACATCTAGAGGGTCGGAGCTGTTTTTT	CASSFTSRGSELFF
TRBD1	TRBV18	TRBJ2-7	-	TGTGCCAGCTCATCCTTGGACAGGGGAGGCGAGCAGTACTTC	CASSSLDRGGEQYF
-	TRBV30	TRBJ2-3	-	TGTGCCTGGAGTGTACTCGGGGAACCTCTCACAGATACGCAGTATTTT	CAWSVLGEPLTDTQYF
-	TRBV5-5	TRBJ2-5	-	TGTGCCAGCAGCTTGGGCGGGGCAGGGGGTGAGACCCAGTACTTC	CASSLGGAGGETQYF
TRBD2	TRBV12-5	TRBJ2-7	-	TGTGCTAGTGGGGGGGGACTAGCGGGTTACGAGCAGTACTTC	CASGGGLAGYEQYF
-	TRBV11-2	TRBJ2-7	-	TGTGCCAGCAGCTTAGATACGGGTGACCACGAGCAGTACTTC	CASSLDTGDHEQYF
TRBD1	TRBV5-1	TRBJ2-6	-	TGCGCCAGCAGCTTGCGAGGGACAGGGTCTGGGGCCAACGTCCTGACTTTC	CASSLRGTGSGANVLTF
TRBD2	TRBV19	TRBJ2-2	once	TGTGCCAGTACCAGGACTAGCGGGGCCGCCCGCGGGGAGCTGTTTTTT	CASTRTSGAARGELFF
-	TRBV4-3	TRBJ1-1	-	TGCGCCAGCAGCCTACACCTTAGGGGGATGAACACTGAAGCTTTCTTT	CASSLHLRGMNTEAFF
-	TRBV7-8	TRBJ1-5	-	TGTGCCAGCAGCTTAGCGTCGGGGGCTTATGGGGATCAGCCCCAGCATTTT	CASSLASGAYGDQPQHF
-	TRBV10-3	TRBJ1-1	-	TGTGCCATCAGTGAGGGAGGGGAGGGTCTGGGAGCTTTCTTT	CAISEGGEGLGAFF
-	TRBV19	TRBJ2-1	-	TGTGCCAGTAGTATTAAGGGGGGGAGATACAATGAGCAGTTCTTC	CASSIKGGRYNEQFF
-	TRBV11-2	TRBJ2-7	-	TGTGCCAGCAGCCGACCTTGGACACGAGGCTACGAGCAGTACTTC	CASSRPWTRGYEQYF
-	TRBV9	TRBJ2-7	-	TGTGCCAGCAGCGTAGTTCCGGAGGCGGGGTACGAGCAGTACTTC	CASSVVPEAGYEQYF
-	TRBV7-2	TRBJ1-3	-	TGTGCCAGCAGCTTGGGCCCACAGGGAAACACCATATATTTT	CASSLGPQGNTIYF
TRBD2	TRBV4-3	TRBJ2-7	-	TGCGCCAGCAGTATGCTAGCGGGAGTTTACGAGCAGTACTTC	CASSMLAGVYEQYF